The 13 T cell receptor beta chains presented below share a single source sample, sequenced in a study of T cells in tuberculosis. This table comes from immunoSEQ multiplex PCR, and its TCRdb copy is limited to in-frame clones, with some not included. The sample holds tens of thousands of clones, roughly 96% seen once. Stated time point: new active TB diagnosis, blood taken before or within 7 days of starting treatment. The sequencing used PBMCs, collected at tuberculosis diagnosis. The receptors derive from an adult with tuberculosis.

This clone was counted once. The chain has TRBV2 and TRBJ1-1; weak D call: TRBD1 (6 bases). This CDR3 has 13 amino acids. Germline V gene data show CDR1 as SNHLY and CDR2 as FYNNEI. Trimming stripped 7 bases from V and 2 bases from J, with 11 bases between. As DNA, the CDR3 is TGTGCCAGCAAAGCCAGGGGAAACACTGAAGCTTTCTTT. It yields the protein CASKARGNTEAFF. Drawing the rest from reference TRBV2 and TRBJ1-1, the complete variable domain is EPEVTQTPSHQVTQMGQEVILRCVPISNHLYFYWYRQILGQKVEFLVSFYNNEISEKSEIFDDQFSVERPDGSNFTLKIRSTKLEDSAMYFCASKARGNTEAFFGQGTRLTVV.

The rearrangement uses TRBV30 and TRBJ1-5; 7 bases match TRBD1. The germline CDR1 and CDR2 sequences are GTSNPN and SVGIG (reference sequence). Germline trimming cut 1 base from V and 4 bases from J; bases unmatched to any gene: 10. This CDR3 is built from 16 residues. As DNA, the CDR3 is TGTGCCTGGAGTGCCTACAGGGGAGTGGGTAATCAGCCCCAGCATTTT. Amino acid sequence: CAWSAYRGVGNQPQHF.

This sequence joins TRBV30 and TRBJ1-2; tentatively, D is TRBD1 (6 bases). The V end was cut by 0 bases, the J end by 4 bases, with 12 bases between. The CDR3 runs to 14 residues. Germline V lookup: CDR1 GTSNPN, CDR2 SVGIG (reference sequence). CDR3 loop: CAWSVVGGGYGYTF. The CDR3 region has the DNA TGTGCCTGGAGTGTAGTAGGGGGGGGCTATGGCTACACCTTC.

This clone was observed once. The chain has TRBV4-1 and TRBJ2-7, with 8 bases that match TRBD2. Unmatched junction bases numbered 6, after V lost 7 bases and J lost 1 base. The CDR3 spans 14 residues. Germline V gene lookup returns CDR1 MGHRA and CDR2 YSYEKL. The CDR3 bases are TGCGCCAGCAAGACACTAGCGGCGTCCTACGAGCAGTACTTC. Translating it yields CASKTLAASYEQYF.

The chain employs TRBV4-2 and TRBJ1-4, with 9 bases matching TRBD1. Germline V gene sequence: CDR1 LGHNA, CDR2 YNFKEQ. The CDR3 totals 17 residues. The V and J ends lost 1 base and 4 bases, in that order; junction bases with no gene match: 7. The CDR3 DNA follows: TGTGCCAGCAGCCAAGCCGACAGGGGGAGAGTTAATGAAAAACTGTTTTTT. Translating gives CASSQADRGRVNEKLFF.

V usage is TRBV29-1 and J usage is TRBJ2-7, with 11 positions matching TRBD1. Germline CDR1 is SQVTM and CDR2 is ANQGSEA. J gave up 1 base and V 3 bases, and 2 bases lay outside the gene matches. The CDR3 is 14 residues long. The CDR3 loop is CSVDGTGGSYEQYF. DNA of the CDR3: TGCAGCGTTGACGGGACAGGGGGGTCCTACGAGCAGTACTTC.

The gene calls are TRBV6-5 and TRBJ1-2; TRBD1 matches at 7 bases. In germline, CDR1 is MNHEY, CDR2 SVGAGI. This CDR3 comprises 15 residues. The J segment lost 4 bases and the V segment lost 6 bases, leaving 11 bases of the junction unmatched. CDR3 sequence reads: CASRPDRAGAYGYTF. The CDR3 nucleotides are TGTGCCAGCAGACCCGACAGGGCAGGAGCCTATGGCTACACCTTC.

This CDR3 reads CASSVAGGFNQPQHF. The CDR3 nucleotides are TGCGCCAGCAGCGTTGCAGGGGGCTTCAATCAGCCCCAGCATTTT. J is TRBJ1-5 and V is TRBV5-1, with 8 bases lining up with TRBD1. This CDR3 comprises 15 residues. CDR1 is SGHRS and CDR2 is YFSETQ in the germline V gene. V dropped 4 bases and J dropped 3; count of bases not matched to a gene: 6.

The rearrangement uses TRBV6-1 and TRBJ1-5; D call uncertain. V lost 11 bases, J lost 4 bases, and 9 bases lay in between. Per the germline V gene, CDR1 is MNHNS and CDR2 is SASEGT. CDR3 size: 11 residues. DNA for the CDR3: TGTGCCTGTCGCGAAAATCAGCCCCAGCATTTT. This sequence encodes CACRENQPQHF.

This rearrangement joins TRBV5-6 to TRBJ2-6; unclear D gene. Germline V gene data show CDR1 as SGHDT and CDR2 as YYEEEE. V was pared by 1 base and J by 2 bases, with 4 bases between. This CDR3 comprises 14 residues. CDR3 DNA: TGTGCCAGCAGCTTGTTCACTGGGGCCAACGTCCTGACTTTC. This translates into CASSLFTGANVLTF.

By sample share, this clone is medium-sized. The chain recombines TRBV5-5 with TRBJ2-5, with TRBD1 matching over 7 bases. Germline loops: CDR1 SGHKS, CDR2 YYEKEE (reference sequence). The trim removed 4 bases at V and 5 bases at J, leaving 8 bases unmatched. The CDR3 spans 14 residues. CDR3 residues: CASSPMTGLETQYF. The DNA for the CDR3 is TGTGCCAGCAGCCCTATGACAGGGTTGGAGACCCAGTACTTC.

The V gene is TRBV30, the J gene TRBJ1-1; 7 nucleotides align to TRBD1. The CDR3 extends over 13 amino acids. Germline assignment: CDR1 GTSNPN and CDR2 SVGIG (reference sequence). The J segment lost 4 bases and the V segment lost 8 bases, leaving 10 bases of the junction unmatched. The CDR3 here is CARSTGVATEAFF. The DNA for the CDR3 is TGTGCCCGGTCCACAGGGGTGGCCACTGAAGCTTTCTTT.

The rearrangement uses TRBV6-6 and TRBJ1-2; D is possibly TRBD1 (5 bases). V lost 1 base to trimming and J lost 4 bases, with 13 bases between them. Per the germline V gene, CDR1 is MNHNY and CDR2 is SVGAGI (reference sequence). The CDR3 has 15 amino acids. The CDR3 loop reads CASSYYRTAVYGYTF. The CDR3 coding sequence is TGTGCCAGCAGTTACTACAGGACGGCGGTCTATGGCTACACCTTC.